Listed below are T cell receptor beta chains from one sample, sequenced in a study of tumor-infiltrating lymphocytes in oesophageal squamous cell carcinoma. TCRdb reprocessed the PCR reads with MiXCR, giving one entry per CDR3 protein. The profile shows 20,000 to 25,000 distinct CDR3 sequences, 36% of them singletons. Source material: esophageal tumor tissue. All receptors derive from a male donor with esophageal squamous cell carcinoma. Both conserved end residues are part of each CDR3. Each record gives: V gene, CDR3 protein.

V gene: TRBV7-2
CDR3 protein: CASRPGQGATYEQYF

V gene: TRBV7-6
CDR3 protein: CASTEGRVGETQYF

V gene: TRBV28
CDR3 protein: CASSLISGANIQYF

V gene: TRBV18
CDR3 protein: CASSLRGVAEQYF

V gene: TRBV19
CDR3 protein: CASSGTGGAYNEQFF

V gene: TRBV6-5
CDR3 protein: CASTSGYIETQYF

V gene: TRBV6-1
CDR3 protein: CASRDRQGAYEQYF

V gene: TRBV7-2
CDR3 protein: CASSQGLAGTVGKTQYF

V gene: TRBV10-2
CDR3 protein: CASSDWGNQPQHF

V gene: TRBV6-1
CDR3 protein: CASSEVSTSNQPQHF

V gene: TRBV5-6
CDR3 protein: CASSLAWVTRDEQYF

V gene: TRBV10-3
CDR3 protein: CAISPPQGATHEQFF

V gene: TRBV7-9
CDR3 protein: CASSRGTERNYGYTF

V gene: TRBV7-8
CDR3 protein: CASSATRTNEQFF

V gene: TRBV7-2
CDR3 protein: CASSQGSSEYNEQFF

V gene: TRBV7-2
CDR3 protein: CASLPGRGLARGGETQYF

V gene: TRBV28
CDR3 protein: CASRPLPGYNYGYTF

V gene: TRBV7-3
CDR3 protein: CASSKYGTGEYGYTF

V gene: TRBV20-1
CDR3 protein: CSADGTSEHYEQYF

V gene: TRBV7-2
CDR3 protein: CASMKSWGASGRRYNEQFF

V gene: TRBV7-6
CDR3 protein: CASSLGSGLKNIQYF

V gene: TRBV10-1
CDR3 protein: CASSPGDSRNQPQHF

V gene: TRBV20-1
CDR3 protein: CSATSSGNVGEQYF

V gene: TRBV7-2
CDR3 protein: CASSLAESGGHYEQYF

V gene: TRBV7-3
CDR3 protein: CASSLKAPRDRVLARPQHF

V gene: TRBV20-1
CDR3 protein: CSARDQTLSGNTIYF

V gene: TRBV7-6
CDR3 protein: CASSLTEAKTQYF

V gene: TRBV6-8
CDR3 protein: CASSTFEGVEGGSPLHF

V gene: TRBV7-8
CDR3 protein: CASSFPRGGGRARNEQFF

V gene: TRBV29-1
CDR3 protein: CSVGGRLTYEQYF

V gene: TRBV7-8
CDR3 protein: CASTSLAGMDTQYF

V gene: TRBV19
CDR3 protein: CASSPRVGYGYTF

V gene: TRBV5-6
CDR3 protein: CASSLPADYGYTF

V gene: TRBV11-2
CDR3 protein: CASSLYRLAGSSEAGEQFF

V gene: TRBV27
CDR3 protein: CASSLKGPYEQFF

V gene: TRBV14
CDR3 protein: CASSQVAGSLYNEQFF

V gene: TRBV10-1
CDR3 protein: CASSDQDSSDTQYF

V gene: TRBV7-2
CDR3 protein: CASSLPGRQVDYGYTF

V gene: TRBV10-3
CDR3 protein: CAISDSTAGAPYEQYF

V gene: TRBV5-1
CDR3 protein: CASSPSGRISYEQYF

V gene: TRBV20-1
CDR3 protein: CSATRGGGEKLFF

V gene: TRBV19
CDR3 protein: CASSITLGQGNIQYF

V gene: TRBV7-9
CDR3 protein: CASSLNQETQYF

V gene: TRBV5-1
CDR3 protein: CASSSRDAGGYTF

V gene: TRBV11-1
CDR3 protein: CASSLGGTGETQYF

V gene: TRBV7-2
CDR3 protein: CASSSQVQETQYF

V gene: TRBV6-6
CDR3 protein: CASSYDGGRPEAFF

V gene: TRBV5-6
CDR3 protein: CASSYPQAYGYTF

V gene: TRBV6-1
CDR3 protein: CASSAGRYNEQFF

V gene: TRBV7-3
CDR3 protein: CASSALLEGEQFF

V gene: TRBV7-3
CDR3 protein: CASSLNTADTQYF

V gene: TRBV7-5
CDR3 protein: CISVPATQVGTSLGATNEKLFF

V gene: TRBV19
CDR3 protein: CASSLSGSHEQYF

V gene: TRBV11-1
CDR3 protein: CASSPGTTKETQYF